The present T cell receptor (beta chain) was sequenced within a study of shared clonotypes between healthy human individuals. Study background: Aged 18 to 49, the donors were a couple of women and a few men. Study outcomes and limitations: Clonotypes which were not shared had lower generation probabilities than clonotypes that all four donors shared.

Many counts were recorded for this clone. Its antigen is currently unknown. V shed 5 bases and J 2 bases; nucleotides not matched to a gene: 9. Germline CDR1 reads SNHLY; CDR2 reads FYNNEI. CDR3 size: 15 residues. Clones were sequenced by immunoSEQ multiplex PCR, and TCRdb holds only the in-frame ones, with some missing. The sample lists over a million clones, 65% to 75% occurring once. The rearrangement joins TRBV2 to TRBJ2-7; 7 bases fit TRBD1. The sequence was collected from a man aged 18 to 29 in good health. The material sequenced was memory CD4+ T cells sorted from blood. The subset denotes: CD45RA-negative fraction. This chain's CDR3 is CASSRDRSNPYEQYF. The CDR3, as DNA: TGTGCCAGCAGTAGGGACAGATCAAACCCCTACGAGCAGTACTTC.